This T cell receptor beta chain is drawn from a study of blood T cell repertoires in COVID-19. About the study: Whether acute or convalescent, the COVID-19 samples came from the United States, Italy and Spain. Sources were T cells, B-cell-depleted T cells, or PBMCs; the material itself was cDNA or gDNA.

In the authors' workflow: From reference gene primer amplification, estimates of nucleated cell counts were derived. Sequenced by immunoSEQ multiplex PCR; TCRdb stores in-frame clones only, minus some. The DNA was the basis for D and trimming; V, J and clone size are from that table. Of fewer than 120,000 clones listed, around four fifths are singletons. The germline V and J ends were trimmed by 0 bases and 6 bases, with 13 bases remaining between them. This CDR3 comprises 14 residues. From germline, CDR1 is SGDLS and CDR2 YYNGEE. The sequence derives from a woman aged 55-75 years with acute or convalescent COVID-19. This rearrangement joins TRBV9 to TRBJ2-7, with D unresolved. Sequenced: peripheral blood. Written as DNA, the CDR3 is TGTGCCAGCAGCGTAGGGCTACAGCACCCCGAGCAGTACTTC. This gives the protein CASSVGLQHPEQYF.